The following is a T cell receptor beta chain sequence with its context. This record belongs to a study of T cells in tumors after PD-1 blockade. Study-level background: Either cemiplimab 350 mg every 2 weeks or pembrolizumab 200 mg every 3 weeks was given. A subset received ongoing vismodegib 150 mg daily alongside anti-PD-1 therapy. Blood samples averaged 113,528 templates (range about 21,000-257,772) and fewer than 45,000 unique clonotypes.

Profiling relied on immunoSEQ multiplex PCR, and the TCRdb table lists in-frame clones only, not all of them. The sample records 35,000 or so clones, about 77% being singletons. Germline CDR1 reads LNHNV; CDR2 reads YYDKDF (reference sequence). The length of the CDR3 is 17 residues. Trimming removed 0 bases from V and 4 bases from J, with 18 bases in between. Sequenced here: PBMCs, sampled before anti-PD-1 treatment. The source of this sequence is a human donor with basal cell carcinoma. The chain employs TRBV15 and TRBJ1-2; no firm D call. CDR3 region: CATSRDPTQTTSYGYTF. CDR3 bases: TGTGCCACCAGCAGAGATCCGACACAGACAACCAGCTATGGCTACACCTTC. The entire variable domain, with the rest obtained from reference TRBV15 and TRBJ1-2, is as follows: DAMVIQNPRYQVTQFGKPVTLSCSQTLNHNVMYWYQQKSSQAPKLLFHYYDKDFNNEADTPDNFQSRRPNTSFCFLDIRSPGLGDTAMYLCATSRDPTQTTSYGYTFGSGTRLTVV.